Listed here are 26 T cell receptor beta chains from one sample, sequenced in a study of blood T cell repertoires in COVID-19. Some clones are missing from TCRdb's copy, which holds only in-frame ones; the method was immunoSEQ multiplex PCR. The sample shows tens of thousands of clones, 84% of them seen only once. The sample was peripheral blood. These receptors originate from a woman in her fifties or sixties with acute or convalescent COVID-19.

The rearrangement joins TRBV4-1 to TRBJ2-1; 11 positions agree with TRBD2. The CDR3 extends over 16 amino acids. Trimming took 0 bases from V and 8 from J; bases not matched to a gene: 6. CDR1 and CDR2 from the germline V gene are MGHRA and YSYEKL. The CDR3 sequence is CASSQDWSLAGDEQFF. The CDR3 coding sequence is TGCGCCAGCAGCCAAGATTGGTCACTAGCGGGAGATGAGCAGTTCTTC.

J is TRBJ1-1 and V is TRBV6-5; no firm D call. Germline loops: CDR1 MNHEY, CDR2 SVGAGI. The length of the CDR3 is 14 residues. V lost 6 bases, J lost 1 base, and 12 bases lay in between. The CDR3, as DNA: TGTGCCAGCAGCTGGAAAACGGGGAACACTGAAGCTTTCTTT. It yields the protein CASSWKTGNTEAFF.

The chain carries TRBV4-3 and TRBJ2-1; TRBD2 aligns across 11 bases. Germline loops: CDR1 LGHNA, CDR2 YSLEER. J gave up 7 bases and V 0 bases, and 8 bases lay outside the gene matches. This CDR3 has 17 residues. CDR3 DNA sequence: TGCGCCAGCAGCCAAGAAATAGCGGGGGGGCCCGGGAATGAGCAGTTCTTC. Its translation: CASSQEIAGGPGNEQFF.

V gene TRBV4-3 combines with J gene TRBJ2-3; 15 bases match TRBD2. V lost 2 bases and J lost 0; bases outside the gene matches: 6. The germline V gene encodes CDR1 LGHNA and CDR2 YSLEER. This CDR3 has 19 amino acids. Here the CDR3 reads CASSQYGTSGGISTDTQYF. In nucleotides, the CDR3 is TGCGCCAGCAGCCAATACGGGACTAGCGGGGGGATAAGCACAGATACGCAGTATTTT.

The V gene is TRBV6-7, the J gene TRBJ1-2, with TRBD1 as a possible D gene (5 bases). TRBV6-7 is sorted into the ORF group, with uncertain function. V was clipped by 11 bases and J by 5 bases, with 27 bases between them. CDR3 length: 16 amino acids. In DNA form, the CDR3 reads TGTGCCGGAGGGAGCCTAATGTGGGGGGGAAATTATGGCTACACCTTC. It translates to CAGGSLMWGGNYGYTF.

The rearrangement joins TRBV5-1 to TRBJ2-1; 7 nucleotides agree with TRBD1. V trimming: 4 bases; J trimming: 5 bases; junction bases outside the gene matches: 6. CDR3 length equals 14 residues. Germline assignment: CDR1 SGHRS and CDR2 YFSETQ. CDR3 amino acids: CASSPGTANNEQFF. The CDR3 DNA follows: TGCGCCAGCAGCCCCGGGACAGCAAACAATGAGCAGTTCTTC.

The V and J genes are TRBV7-2 and TRBJ2-1; 8 bases line up with TRBD2. This CDR3 is 14 amino acids long. Germline V CDR1 and CDR2: SGHTA, FQGNSA. V shed 4 bases, J shed 6 bases, and the junction held 5 bases outside the gene matches. As DNA, the CDR3 is TGTGCCAGCAGCTCGCGGGGGGAGTTCAATGAGCAGTTCTTC. Translation gives CASSSRGEFNEQFF.

The chain is built from TRBV27 and TRBJ1-6; 7 bases map to TRBD1. V shed 6 bases, J shed 5 bases, and the junction held 10 bases outside the gene matches. The V gene's germline CDR1 is MNHEY and CDR2 SMNVEV (reference sequence). This CDR3 is built from 16 residues. CDR3 sequence reads: CASRSERDRDNSPLHF. Written as DNA, the CDR3 is TGTGCCAGCAGGTCCGAAAGGGACAGAGATAATTCACCCCTCCACTTT.

The J gene is TRBJ2-7, the V gene TRBV4-1; no reliable D call. V lost 4 bases and J lost 0, with 10 bases in between. The V gene's germline CDR1 is MGHRA and CDR2 YSYEKL. The CDR3 runs to 14 residues. This CDR3 reads CASSLAPLSYEQYF. DNA for the CDR3: TGCGCCAGCAGCCTAGCCCCGCTCTCCTACGAGCAGTACTTC.

In this sample, this clone turned up a few times. The rearrangement uses TRBV4-1 and TRBJ1-1; 9 bases fit TRBD1. Germline CDR1 MGHRA, CDR2 YSYEKL. The CDR3 is 16 residues long. V lost 3 bases and J lost 0; bases outside the gene matches: 5. CDR3 in DNA: TGCGCCAGCAGCCACGTGGGACAGGGTATGAACACTGAAGCTTTCTTT. It translates to CASSHVGQGMNTEAFF.

The rearrangement uses TRBV9 and TRBJ2-7; tentatively, D is TRBD1 (6 bases). V was trimmed by 4 bases and J by 6 bases, leaving 20 bases between them. The length of the CDR3 is 15 residues. The germline CDR1 and CDR2 sequences are SGDLS and YYNGEE. CDR3 DNA: TGTGCCAGCAGCCCCCCACAGGGCCCCCCTGGCGAGCAGTACTTC. Protein sequence: CASSPPQGPPGEQYF.

The chain joins TRBV3-1 (or the pseudogene TRBV3-2) to TRBJ1-5, with 7 bases identical to TRBD1. The junction had 15 bases not matched to a gene; V was cut back by 3 bases and J by 4 bases. Germline assignment: CDR1 LGHDT and CDR2 YNNKEL (reference sequence). CDR3 length: 18 residues. The CDR3 spells CASSHSNSGTAGNQPQHF. CDR3 nucleotide sequence: TGTGCCAGCAGCCATTCGAATTCCGGGACAGCCGGAAATCAGCCCCAGCATTTT.

The chain couples TRBV7-8 to TRBJ2-5; 9 nucleotides line up with TRBD1. From germline, CDR1 is SGHVS and CDR2 FQNEAQ. J lost 5 bases, V lost 4 bases, and 5 bases had no gene match. CDR3 length: 14 residues. CDR3 amino acids: CASSSRGQGETQYF. CDR3 coding DNA: TGTGCCAGCAGCTCCAGGGGACAGGGTGAGACCCAGTACTTC.

This rearrangement joins TRBV3-1 (or the pseudogene TRBV3-2) to TRBJ2-3; tentative D call: TRBD2 (6 bases). Germline-derived CDR1 and CDR2 are LGHDT and YNNKEL (reference sequence). The CDR3 covers 14 residues. Trimming left V 4 bases short and J 6 bases short, with 14 bases between. The CDR3 loop is CASSPGSRGDTQYF. The CDR3 DNA sequence: TGTGCCAGCAGCCCCGGGTCCCGGGGGGATACGCAGTATTTT.

V usage is TRBV28 and J usage is TRBJ2-3; TRBD1 is a possible D gene (6 bases). This CDR3 contains 15 residues. Trimming shortened V by 6 bases and J by 2 bases, and 15 bases separated the two germline ends. Looked up from germline, CDR1 is MDHEN and CDR2 is SYDVKM. The CDR3 spells CASSQVQGNTDTQYF. The CDR3 coding sequence is TGTGCCAGCAGCCAAGTACAGGGAAACACAGATACGCAGTATTTT.

The J gene is TRBJ1-1, the V gene TRBV6-2 or TRBV6-3; TRBD1 agrees at 11 bases. Germline lookup yields CDR1 MNHEY and CDR2 SVGEGT. V trimming: 0 bases; J trimming: 4 bases; junction bases outside the gene matches: 7. This CDR3 has 17 residues. CDR3 in amino acids: CASSYSGAGTGGTEAFF. DNA of the CDR3: TGTGCCAGCAGTTACTCCGGAGCCGGGACAGGGGGCACTGAAGCTTTCTTT.

The chain has TRBV9 and TRBJ2-2; the D is unclear. Germline lookup yields CDR1 SGDLS and CDR2 YYNGEE. There are 16 residues in the CDR3. V was clipped by 0 bases and J by 0 bases, with 9 bases between them. The CDR3 reads CASSVDWRSNTGELFF. The CDR3 DNA sequence: TGTGCCAGCAGCGTAGATTGGCGGTCGAACACCGGGGAGCTGTTTTTT.

This clone has only one observation. CDR3 region: CASSQTGGTWIGELFF. The CDR3 nucleotides read TGTGCCAGCAGCCAAACAGGGGGTACTTGGATCGGGGAGCTGTTTTTT. This chain connects TRBV7-2 to TRBJ2-2; TRBD1 matches at 8 bases. Per germline, CDR1 SGHTA and CDR2 FQGNSA. This CDR3 is 16 amino acids long. Trimming cost V 5 bases and J 7 bases; bases outside gene matches: 12.

The chain recombines TRBV18 with TRBJ2-7, with 8 nucleotides matching TRBD1. CDR3 length: 13 residues. Germline V gene data show CDR1 as KGHSH and CDR2 as LQKENI. With 4 bases clipped from V and 5 bases from J, the junction kept 4 bases outside the gene matches. The CDR3 DNA reads TGTGCCAGCTCACTGGACAGGGTTGACGAGCAGTACTTC. Its translation is CASSLDRVDEQYF.

The rearrangement links TRBV27 to TRBJ2-7; a possible D gene is TRBD2 (5 bases). V was trimmed by 1 base and J by 3 bases, leaving 16 bases between them. The V gene's germline CDR1 is MNHEY and CDR2 SMNVEV (reference sequence). The CDR3 is made up of 16 amino acids. The CDR3 here is CASSLFAGPTRYEQYF. CDR3 nucleotides: TGTGCCAGCAGTTTATTTGCGGGCCCAACGCGCTACGAGCAGTACTTC.

The chain employs TRBV7-9 and TRBJ1-4, with TRBD1 matching over 7 bases. Trimming cost V 6 bases and J 3 bases; bases outside gene matches: 7. CDR1 is SEHNR, CDR2 FQNEAQ, per germline (reference sequence). This CDR3 has 15 amino acids. CDR3: CASSPRQGSNEKLFF. For the CDR3, the DNA is TGTGCCAGCAGTCCCCGACAGGGTTCTAATGAAAAACTGTTTTTT. Looking up the rest from reference TRBV7-9 and TRBJ1-4 gives the full variable domain: DTGVSQNPRHKITKRGQNVTFRCDPISEHNRLYWYRQTLGQGPEFLTYFQNEAQLEKSRLLSDRFSAERPKGSFSTLEIQRTEQGDSAMYLCASSPRQGSNEKLFFGSGTQLSVL.

Comments on this clone: Distinct nucleotide sequences in the sample also encode this CDR3. The rearrangement joins TRBV19 to TRBJ1-6; 9 nucleotides line up with TRBD1. V dropped 3 bases and J dropped 9; count of bases not matched to a gene: 0. The CDR3 consists of 13 residues. The germline V gene encodes CDR1 LNHDA and CDR2 SQIVND (reference sequence). The CDR3 here is CASSMTGGSPLHF. As DNA, the CDR3 is TGTGCCAGTAGTATGACAGGGGGTTCACCCCTCCACTTT.

The V gene is TRBV19, the J gene TRBJ2-2; 9 bases match TRBD1. The ends lost 0 bases at V and 6 bases at J; junction bases unmatched: 14. Germline assignment: CDR1 LNHDA and CDR2 SQIVND (reference sequence). This CDR3 comprises 19 residues. The CDR3 is CASSIEGSWGQGLSGELFF. CDR3 nucleotides: TGTGCCAGTAGTATAGAGGGAAGTTGGGGACAGGGATTATCCGGGGAGCTGTTTTTT.

V and J are TRBV7-2 and TRBJ2-1; 9 nucleotides align to TRBD1. Germline V gene lookup returns CDR1 SGHTA and CDR2 FQGNSA. Trimming cost V 6 bases and J 7 bases; bases outside gene matches: 10. This CDR3 comprises 15 residues. The DNA of the CDR3 is TGTGCCAGCAGTACGAGGGGACAGGGAACGAATGAGCAGTTCTTC. This encodes CASSTRGQGTNEQFF.

This chain connects TRBV6-1 to TRBJ1-5; D perhaps matches TRBD1 (5 bases). Germline loops: CDR1 MNHNS, CDR2 SASEGT. The V and J ends lost 2 bases and 0 bases respectively, with 14 bases between them. The CDR3 totals 17 residues. The CDR3 DNA sequence: TGTGCCAGCAGTGAAAGGGGTTTGGGATATAGCAATCAGCCCCAGCATTTT. It specifies CASSERGLGYSNQPQHF.

This chain connects TRBV2 to TRBJ2-5; D is perhaps TRBD2 (5 bases). The CDR3 length is 15 residues. Germline CDR1 SNHLY, CDR2 FYNNEI. Trimming left V 6 bases short and J 0 bases short, with 14 bases between. The CDR3 region is CASRPFSGNQETQYF. CDR3 DNA sequence: TGTGCCAGCAGACCCTTTTCCGGGAACCAAGAGACCCAGTACTTC.